Listed below are T cell receptor beta chains from one sample, sequenced in a study of beta chain features in type 1 diabetes. Using immunoSEQ multiplex PCR, the repertoire was profiled, and TCRdb retains in-frame clones only, with some absent. Of over 40,000 clones listed, around 50% were seen once; the top ten hold less than 2.5%. Input material: Tregs from blood. All receptors derive from a woman between 18 and 30 years old in good health. CDR3s leave out the opening cysteine and the closing phenylalanine or tryptophan. D genes are given only for firm matches. Size is omitted from some rows. Given values are once, few, many or a class for expanded clones.

V	size	D	J	CDR3
TRBV5-1	.	.	TRBJ2-7	ASSRDSSSIFY
TRBV5-4	few	.	TRBJ1-4	ASSLNRDANEKLF
TRBV28	.	TRBD2	TRBJ2-7	ASSLAGTSGSYEQY
TRBV5-6	few	TRBD2	TRBJ2-4	ASSLGLARNIQY
TRBV29-1	.	TRBD2	TRBJ2-1	SVGTSGTGEQF
TRBV28	.	TRBD1	TRBJ2-1	ASRTTGGRAEEQF
TRBV19	.	.	TRBJ2-5	ATGRLEQETQY
TRBV7-9	.	TRBD2	TRBJ2-1	ASSLRTSGRHEQF
TRBV7-2	few	.	TRBJ2-7	ASSPTRGYEQY
TRBV2	.	.	TRBJ2-2	ASSAEQGYTGELF
TRBV7-2	.	.	TRBJ1-1	ASSSQGGDTEAF
TRBV18	few	.	TRBJ1-1	ASSPGVGTEAF
TRBV5-1	.	TRBD1	TRBJ2-3	ASSYDRGRGDTQY
TRBV28	few	TRBD1	TRBJ1-2	ASSFAPGQGGYGYT
TRBV28	.	.	TRBJ2-3	ASSISTDTQY
TRBV28	.	TRBD1	TRBJ1-2	ASSLSQGVQGYT
TRBV18	.	.	TRBJ1-5	ASSPGQNSNQPQH
TRBV4-3	.	TRBD1	TRBJ1-1	ASSRGFDRAGTEAF
TRBV30	.	TRBD2	TRBJ2-7	AWSPRTSGRSPTYEQY
TRBV6-5	.	.	TRBJ1-4	ASSGGAGNEKLF
TRBV28	.	TRBD1	TRBJ2-7	ASSFPGDRARYEQY
TRBV6-1	few	.	TRBJ2-1	ASSEATGSYNEQF
TRBV7-9	few	TRBD1	TRBJ1-5	ASSLWAGGGSNQPQH
TRBV21-1	few	.	TRBJ2-7	ASSLRSKAPPYEQY
TRBV6-1	.	TRBD2	TRBJ2-1	ASSKGSAGSNEQF
TRBV27	.	TRBD2	TRBJ2-5	ASSSRGVEETQY
TRBV28	.	.	TRBJ1-2	ASSRRNYGVRGYT
TRBV30	few	TRBD2	TRBJ2-7	AWSVRGTSGIYEQY
TRBV5-1	.	.	TRBJ2-7	ASMDSLYEQY
TRBV20-1	.	.	.	SARLPTEQY
TRBV11-2	.	.	TRBJ1-1	ASSTTWEVEAF
TRBV28	once	.	TRBJ1-6	ASGASYSPLH
TRBV6-5	.	TRBD1	TRBJ1-1	ASRWDRANTEAF
TRBV28	.	TRBD1	TRBJ1-5	ASSTLRQGWWQPQH
TRBV14	few	TRBD1	TRBJ1-1	ASSIPGQGLGTEAF
TRBV10-2	.	.	TRBJ2-5	ASGSTQETQY
TRBV5-5	.	TRBD1	TRBJ2-1	ASSFYRDRGHDEQF
TRBV16	.	.	TRBJ1-4	ASSQRRAGRPTNEKLF
TRBV30	.	.	TRBJ1-1	AWSEPLGGATEAF
TRBV19	.	TRBD1	TRBJ2-1	ASSLRTGSSYNEQF